The 10 T cell receptor beta chains reported below all come from one sample, sequenced in a study of T cell changes during pregnancy in multiple sclerosis. Assay: immunoSEQ multiplex PCR; the TCRdb copy retains only in-frame clones and omits some. The sample contains 75,000 to 95,000 clones, about 89% of which appear only once. The source material was peripheral blood, sampled in the first trimester of pregnancy. These receptors all stem from a female donor in good health, enrolled as a control in a pregnancy study.

J is TRBJ1-2 and V is TRBV7-2; D unclear. The V and J ends lost 1 base and 7 bases respectively, with 10 bases between them. This CDR3 region has 13 residues. CDR1 SGHTA and CDR2 FQGNSA come from the germline V gene. The CDR3 loop is CASSLDLLGGYTF. The CDR3 DNA is TGTGCCAGCAGCTTAGATCTCCTCGGTGGCTACACCTTC.

The rearrangement joins TRBV19 to TRBJ2-1, with 7 bases identical to TRBD1. The CDR3 has 16 amino acids. Trimming took 2 bases from V and 0 from J; bases not matched to a gene: 4. Germline loops: CDR1 LNHDA, CDR2 SQIVND (reference sequence). CDR3 sequence (DNA): TGTGCCAGTAGTATACCAGGGACAGCCTCCTACAATGAGCAGTTCTTC. This translates into CASSIPGTASYNEQFF.

The V call is TRBV7-8, the J call TRBJ1-2, with 12 bases lining up with TRBD1. Looked up from germline, CDR1 is SGHVS and CDR2 is FQNEAQ. V dropped 1 base and J dropped 5; count of bases not matched to a gene: 2. CDR3 size: 15 residues. The chain's CDR3 is CASSLGGQGAYGYTF. The CDR3 nucleotides are TGTGCCAGCAGCTTAGGGGGACAGGGGGCTTATGGCTACACCTTC.

V usage is TRBV7-9 and J usage is TRBJ2-7; weak D call: TRBD2 (5 bases). V shed 4 bases and J shed 0 bases, with 7 bases lying between them. Germline V gives CDR1 SEHNR, CDR2 FQNEAQ (reference sequence). The CDR3 consists of 13 residues. For the CDR3, the DNA is TGTGCCAGCAGCTCCGGGGTCTCCTACGAGCAGTACTTC. This gives the protein CASSSGVSYEQYF.

The J gene is TRBJ2-7, the V gene TRBV5-1, with 7 bases lining up with TRBD1. The CDR3 spans 15 residues. V was clipped by 3 bases and J by 6 bases; unmatched bases: 12. Germline V gene data show CDR1 as SGHRS and CDR2 as YFSETQ. Here the CDR3 DNA reads TGCGCCAGCAGCTCAGCAGGGACAGTGATGAGCGAGCAGTACTTC. Encoded protein: CASSSAGTVMSEQYF.

This clone has just a few counts. The genes are TRBV18 and TRBJ1-5; D is uncertain. The V end was cut by 6 bases, the J end by 5 bases, with 20 bases between. The CDR3 has 16 residues. Germline CDR1 KGHSH, CDR2 LQKENI. The CDR3 nucleotides read TGTGCCAGCTCCCATGGGAGCGGTAGGAGCTATCAGCCCCAGCATTTT. Translation gives CASSHGSGRSYQPQHF. The full variable domain, completed using reference TRBV18 and TRBJ1-5, is NAGVMQNPRHLVRRRGQEARLRCSPMKGHSHVYWYRQLPEEGLKFMVYLQKENIIDESGMPKERFSAEFPKEGPSILRIQQVVRGDSAAYFCASSHGSGRSYQPQHFGDGTRLSIL.

This chain links TRBV11-2 with TRBJ1-2, with a possible D match to TRBD1 (6 bases). The CDR3 extends over 15 amino acids. Germline CDR1 is SGHAT and CDR2 is FQNNGV. Trimming removed 4 bases from V and 7 bases from J, with 19 bases in between. In nucleotides, the CDR3 is TGTGCCAGCAGCTCAACAGGGTCCAACCAAGTTGGCTACACCTTC. Protein: CASSSTGSNQVGYTF. The whole variable domain, remainder taken from reference TRBV11-2 and TRBJ1-2, is EAGVAQSPRYKIIEKRQSVAFWCNPISGHATLYWYQQILGQGPKLLIQFQNNGVVDDSQLPKDRFSAERLKGVDSTLKIQPAKLEDSAVYLCASSSTGSNQVGYTFGSGTRLTVV.

This chain uses TRBV5-1 with TRBJ2-1, with D perhaps matching TRBD2 (6 bases). Trimming left V 3 bases short and J 4 bases short, with 11 bases between. Germline CDR1 is SGHRS and CDR2 is YFSETQ. CDR3 length: 14 amino acids. This CDR3 is CASSWPGEYNEQFF. CDR3 in DNA: TGCGCCAGCAGCTGGCCGGGAGAATACAATGAGCAGTTCTTC.

This chain uses TRBV18 with TRBJ1-2; D gene uncertain. V lost 2 bases, J lost 6 bases, and 13 bases lay in between. Germline CDR1 reads KGHSH; CDR2 reads LQKENI. This CDR3 spans 14 amino acids. CDR3 coding DNA: TGTGCCAGCTCACCAAAGGTGGGTCAGGATGGCTACACCTTC. It codes for CASSPKVGQDGYTF.

For the CDR3, the DNA is TGTGCCAGTAAGAACAGGGGGATCGCCGGGGAGCTGTTTTTT. Translation gives CASKNRGIAGELFF. The chain recombines TRBV19 with TRBJ2-2; 8 nucleotides agree with TRBD1. Trimming removed 7 bases from V and 6 bases from J; junction bases left unmatched: 7. This CDR3 region has 14 residues. Germline V gives CDR1 LNHDA, CDR2 SQIVND (reference sequence).